The T cell receptor beta chain under discussion was sequenced for a study of blood T cell repertoires in COVID-19. About the research overall: Researchers got acute and convalescent COVID-19 samples from the United States, Italy and Spain. T cells, B-cell-depleted T cells, or PBMCs provided the cDNA or gDNA that served as material.

The CDR3 spans 16 residues. Germline lookup yields CDR1 MDHEN and CDR2 SYDVKM. V gave up 4 bases and J gave up 0 bases; unmatched junction bases: 5. Original processing notes: Estimates of nucleated cell counts were drawn from the amplification of reference gene primers. TCRdb keeps only in-frame clones here, not all; method: immunoSEQ multiplex PCR. The V and J calls and clone size come from that table; D and trimming were worked out from the DNA. The table lists around 65,000 clones, about 84% of them singletons. The chain has TRBV28 and TRBJ1-4; 7 nucleotides line up with TRBD1. The sequenced sample consisted of peripheral blood. This receptor was taken from a human donor in a cohort sampled during active COVID-19. CDR3 residues: CASSYPGGTTNEKLFF. The CDR3 DNA follows: TGTGCCAGCAGTTACCCAGGGGGTACAACTAATGAAAAACTGTTTTTT.